This section outlines one TCR beta chain sequence together with its context. Its antigen is not identified. Germline CDR1 reads SQVTM; CDR2 reads ANQGSEA. The J segment lost 6 bases and the V segment lost 5 bases, leaving 4 bases of the junction unmatched. The CDR3 covers 12 residues. Researchers took lesional scalp punch biopsies and peripheral blood from people who were alopecia areata patients. This sample was taken from a study of CD8+ T cells in alopecia areata. Study-level points and caveats: The study found higher clonality in lesional than normal scalp, especially in alopecia totalis/universalis. With patients, TCR sharing proved less clear than in mice, a difference possibly related to HLA. Scalp sequencing also captures normal skin's resident alphabeta T cells.

Sequencing used cDNA as its template, made by extracting RNA and reverse transcribing it. Here immunoSEQ multiplex PCR was the method, and the copy in TCRdb shows in-frame clones only, minus some. The sample yields over 150,000 clones, around 63% seen once. This receptor was identified in a human donor with alopecia areata. The specimen was CD4+ T cells sorted from blood, collected at week 0. The chain carries TRBV29-1 and TRBJ1-2, with 9 bases that match TRBD1. The DNA of the CDR3 is TGCAGCGTTTCCTGGACAGGGGATGGCTACACCTTC. Translated: CSVSWTGDGYTF.